This is a list of T cell receptor beta chains from one sample in a study of naive CD8 T cells in extremely preterm neonates. Method: immunoSEQ multiplex PCR; TCRdb's copy keeps in-frame clones and lacks some. The table includes roughly 6,500 clones, 98% detected once. The sample comprised naive CD8+ T cells from cord blood. Source of these receptors: a newborn in good health. Each CDR3 is given with its conserved first and last residue. D genes are given only for firm matches. Size values are once, few and many counts, or a class for expanded clones, and some rows have none.

j_call	cdr3_length	d_call	clone_size	v_call	cdr3_nt	cdr3_aa
TRBJ2-1	12	NA	NA	TRBV5-4	TGTGCCAGCAGACGACAGGACAATGAGCAGTTCTTC	CASRRQDNEQFF
TRBJ2-5	15	TRBD1	NA	TRBV2	TGTGCCAGCCAATTCCCAGGGGGTATGGGAGAGACCCAGTACTTC	CASQFPGGMGETQYF
TRBJ1-1	15	NA	once	TRBV5-1	TGCGCCAGCAGCTTGGCCGGGTGGGAGAGCACTGAAGCTTTCTTT	CASSLAGWESTEAFF
TRBJ2-6	20	TRBD1	NA	TRBV7-6	TGTGCCAGCAGCTTACCCTTTCAGACAGGGGCCTTCTCTGGGGCCAACGTCCTGACTTTC	CASSLPFQTGAFSGANVLTF
TRBJ2-2	13	TRBD2	NA	TRBV4-3	TGCGCCAGCAGTAGCGGGCGGACCGGGGAGCTGTTTTTT	CASSSGRTGELFF
TRBJ2-3	14	NA	NA	TRBV7-6	TGTGCCAGCAGCTTAGCGGGAGGCACAGATACGCAGTATTTT	CASSLAGGTDTQYF
TRBJ2-3	15	TRBD2	NA	TRBV7-2	TGTGCCAGCAGCTTACTAGCGGGGGGCACAGATACGCAGTATTTT	CASSLLAGGTDTQYF
TRBJ2-4	18	TRBD2	NA	TRBV9	TGTGCCAGCAACTTTCTGCTAGCGGGGGGTTCTCCTGAACACATTCAGTACTTC	CASNFLLAGGSPEHIQYF
TRBJ2-7	16	TRBD1	once	TRBV28	TGTGCCAGCCTTCCCTCGGGACAGGGGGCGGACCACGAGCAGTACTTC	CASLPSGQGADHEQYF
TRBJ1-4	15	NA	NA	TRBV6-6	TGTGCCAGCAGTTACTCGGAGGGTGGGGATGAAAAACTGTTTTTT	CASSYSEGGDEKLFF
TRBJ1-2	13	NA	NA	TRBV4-1	TGCGCCAGCAGCCCTCCGCAGGGAGGAGGCTACACCTTC	CASSPPQGGGYTF
TRBJ1-6	14	NA	NA	TRBV4-3	TGCGCCAGCAGCCAAGACAGGGGAAATTCACCCCTCCACTTT	CASSQDRGNSPLHF
TRBJ2-7	14	TRBD2	NA	TRBV5-6	TGTGCCAGCAGCTTGGGGACTAGCGCCTACGAGCAGTACTTC	CASSLGTSAYEQYF
TRBJ2-1	15	NA	once	TRBV28	TGTGCCAGCAGTTTTGACAGAGGGACTTGGGATGAGCAGTTCTTC	CASSFDRGTWDEQFF
TRBJ2-2	15	NA	NA	TRBV28	TGTGCCAGCAGTTTATGGGGGGGGAACACCGGGGAGCTGTTTTTT	CASSLWGGNTGELFF
TRBJ2-7	14	NA	NA	TRBV27	TGTGCCAGCAGTTTATCGAGGGGGTCCTACGAGCAGTACTTC	CASSLSRGSYEQYF
TRBJ2-3	15	TRBD2	NA	TRBV4-2	TGTGCCAGCAGCCAAGGACTAGCGGGCACAGATACGCAGTATTTT	CASSQGLAGTDTQYF
TRBJ2-3	17	NA	NA	TRBV5-1	TGCGCCAGCAGCTTGGGACTAGTGGGGGTCCGCACAGATACGCAGTATTTT	CASSLGLVGVRTDTQYF
TRBJ2-2	17	TRBD1	NA	TRBV11-2	TGTGCCAGCAGTTTAGGGGCTGGGACAGTGTCCACCGGGGAGCTGTTTTTT	CASSLGAGTVSTGELFF
TRBJ2-2	14	NA	NA	TRBV5-1	TGCGCCAGCAGCTTGGCACAGAACACCGGGGAGCTGTTTTTT	CASSLAQNTGELFF
TRBJ1-1	14	TRBD1	NA	TRBV10-3	TGTGCCATCATAAGCGGACAGGGAGGGTTTGGGGCTTTCTTT	CAIISGQGGFGAFF
TRBJ2-1	19	TRBD2	NA	TRBV5-4	TGTGCCAGCAGCGGAGAAACTAGCGGGAGGGCATATTCCTACAATGAGCAGTTCTTC	CASSGETSGRAYSYNEQFF
TRBJ2-5	16	TRBD2	NA	TRBV9	TGTGCCAGCAGCGTCCCGGGACTAGTCGCCGGGAAGACCCAGTACTTC	CASSVPGLVAGKTQYF
TRBJ2-4	14	NA	NA	TRBV4-1	TGCGCCAGCAGCCAAGGCCCTGGGCAAGACATTCAGTACTTC	CASSQGPGQDIQYF
TRBJ1-1	15	TRBD1	once	TRBV29-1	TGCAGCGTTGAAGATCAGTACAGGGGGGGCACTGAAGCTTTCTTT	CSVEDQYRGGTEAFF
TRBJ2-7	14	NA	NA	TRBV7-6	TGTGCCAGCAGCTTGGGACCCTCCGGGGGCGAGCAGTACTTC	CASSLGPSGGEQYF
TRBJ2-5	14	TRBD2	NA	TRBV30	TGTGCCTGGACACTAGCGGGAGTATACGAGACCCAGTACTTC	CAWTLAGVYETQYF